One and the same sample provided the 21 T cell receptor beta chains below, sequenced in a study of T cells after yellow fever vaccination. TCRdb passed the 5' RACE reads through MiXCR, listing each CDR3 protein once. The data contain 96,000 or so distinct CDR3 sequences, roughly 9% of them singletons. This material consisted of CD8+ T cells not binding an NS4B(214-222) dextramer, sorted from PBMCs, taken roughly 15 days after the first yellow fever vaccination. These receptors came from a man between 18 and 29 years old who received the YFV17D yellow fever vaccine.

In this sample, this clonotype turned up a few times. The CDR3 DNA sequence: TGTGCCAGCAGTGATGGCCCTAGGTATGGCTACACCTTC. Encoded protein: CASSDGPRYGYTF. V is TRBV25-1 and J is TRBJ1-2; no clear D gene. This CDR3 region has 13 residues. Per germline, CDR1 MGHDK and CDR2 SYGVNS. The V and J ends lost 3 bases and 5 bases respectively, with 10 bases between them.

This chain links TRBV5-1 with TRBJ2-7; 8 nucleotides match TRBD1. This CDR3 contains 17 residues. From germline, CDR1 is SGHRS and CDR2 YFSETQ. The J segment lost 3 bases and the V segment lost 0 bases, leaving 11 bases of the junction unmatched. The CDR3 loop is CASSLVGITGGDYEQYF. The CDR3 DNA sequence: TGCGCCAGCAGCTTGGTGGGTATAACAGGGGGAGACTACGAGCAGTACTTC.

This clonotype has just a few counts. The chain is built from TRBV29-1 and TRBJ2-7; D unresolved. The V end was cut by 7 bases, the J end by 2 bases, with 15 bases between. The CDR3 runs 13 residues. Germline CDR1 reads SQVTM; CDR2 reads ANQGSEA. CDR3 sequence: CSGENPRTYEQYF. The CDR3 DNA is TGCAGCGGCGAAAATCCCAGAACCTACGAGCAGTACTTC.

V gene TRBV6-2 or TRBV6-3 combines with J gene TRBJ2-1; TRBD2 is a possible D gene (5 bases). The CDR3 length is 13 residues. Germline assignment: CDR1 MNHEY and CDR2 SVGEGT. Trimming took off 2 bases at V and 6 bases at J, with 8 bases between the two ends. This CDR3 reads CASSYRELNEQFF. CDR3 nucleotides: TGTGCCAGCAGTTACAGGGAGCTCAATGAGCAGTTCTTC.

V usage is TRBV9 and J usage is TRBJ2-5; 14 bases align to TRBD2. The CDR3 extends over 15 amino acids. Trimming took 3 bases from V and 4 from J; bases not matched to a gene: 2. Germline CDR1 SGDLS, CDR2 YYNGEE. CDR3 bases: TGTGCCAGCAGCGCAGGGACTAGCGGGGGAGAGACCCAGTACTTC. Protein product: CASSAGTSGGETQYF.

This clonotype was observed a few times. The genes are TRBV5-4 and TRBJ2-1, with 9 bases matching TRBD2. This CDR3 comprises 16 residues. The trim removed 2 bases at V and 6 bases at J, leaving 9 bases unmatched. Germline CDR1 is SGHNT and CDR2 is YYREEE (reference sequence). The CDR3 is CASSLPLAGKGNEQFF. The CDR3 region has the DNA TGTGCCAGCAGCTTACCCCTAGCGGGGAAGGGCAATGAGCAGTTCTTC.

This clonotype was found many times. This chain connects TRBV12-3 or TRBV12-4 to TRBJ1-1; TRBD1 agrees at 7 bases. V gave up 4 bases and J gave up 1 base; unmatched junction bases: 6. This CDR3 region has 15 residues. The CDR3 loop is CASSSRGLGNTEAFF. The CDR3 coding sequence is TGTGCCAGCAGTTCCAGGGGGTTGGGGAACACTGAAGCTTTCTTT.

A few counts support this clonotype. The V and J genes are TRBV20-1 and TRBJ2-5; 9 bases fit TRBD1. The CDR3 sequence is 12 residues long. The trim removed 5 bases at V and 4 bases at J, leaving 2 bases unmatched. The germline V gene has CDR1 DFQATT and CDR2 SNEGSKA (reference sequence). CDR3 protein: CSAHRGLETQYF. DNA for the CDR3: TGCAGTGCTCACAGGGGGCTAGAGACCCAGTACTTC.

The rearrangement uses TRBV4-3 and TRBJ2-2; tentatively, D is TRBD2 (6 bases). Germline values: CDR1 LGHNA, CDR2 YSLEER. V was cut by 1 base and J by 2 bases, with 11 bases left in between. The CDR3 is 16 amino acids. CDR3 nucleotide sequence: TGCGCCAGCAGCCAAGGCGGGACTTATAACACCGGGGAGCTGTTTTTT. Its protein product is CASSQGGTYNTGELFF.

V gene TRBV20-1 combines with J gene TRBJ1-4; D is ambiguous. V lost 6 bases, J lost 7 bases, and 6 bases lay in between. This CDR3 is 10 amino acids long. The V gene's germline CDR1 is DFQATT and CDR2 SNEGSKA (reference sequence). CDR3 residues: CSAGSEKLFF. The CDR3 nucleotides read TGCAGTGCAGGGAGTGAAAAACTGTTTTTT.

The table lists this clonotype with a few counts. The rearrangement joins TRBV2 to TRBJ2-3, with D tentatively TRBD2 (6 bases). The CDR3 loop spans 17 amino acids. The ends were cut back, 4 bases at V and 3 bases at J, with 20 bases in the middle. Germline V gene lookup returns CDR1 SNHLY and CDR2 FYNNEI. The CDR3 sequence: CASSARGNLFGTDTQYF. The CDR3 DNA sequence: TGTGCCAGCAGTGCCCGGGGGAACCTTTTTGGGACAGATACGCAGTATTTT.

The J gene is TRBJ2-7, the V gene TRBV5-6; TRBD1 aligns across 9 bases. CDR1 is SGHDT, CDR2 YYEEEE, per germline. Losses at the gene ends were 5 bases for V and 3 bases for J; bases not matched to a gene: 3. This CDR3 region has 13 residues. For the CDR3, the DNA is TGTGCCAGCAGGGGGACAGGGAGCTACGAGCAGTACTTC. As protein: CASRGTGSYEQYF.

The rearrangement uses TRBV20-1 and TRBJ1-1; a possible D gene is TRBD1 (6 bases). V lost 3 bases and J 4 bases, leaving 18 bases between the germline ends. The germline CDR1 and CDR2 sequences are DFQATT and SNEGSKA (reference sequence). This CDR3 contains 15 residues. CDR3 in amino acids: CSARYFTGRVTEAFF. In DNA, the CDR3 is TGCAGTGCTAGGTATTTCACAGGGCGTGTCACTGAAGCTTTCTTT.

This clonotype was observed a few times. The chain joins TRBV6-1 to TRBJ2-1; perhaps TRBD1 as D (6 bases). Germline lookup yields CDR1 MNHNS and CDR2 SASEGT. The CDR3 covers 15 residues. Trimming took off 8 bases at V and 1 base at J, with 15 bases between the two ends. The CDR3 DNA is TGTGCCAGCGGCCCCGGGACACCTTCCTACAATGAGCAGTTCTTC. This encodes CASGPGTPSYNEQFF.

The table lists this clonotype with a few counts. The rearrangement links TRBV5-4 to TRBJ1-2; D uncertain. V was clipped by 0 bases and J by 0 bases, with 6 bases between them. Germline V lookup: CDR1 SGHNT, CDR2 YYREEE (reference sequence). The CDR3 extends over 14 amino acids. In nucleotides, the CDR3 is TGTGCCAGCAGCTTGGGGGAAGCTAACTATGGCTACACCTTC. This gives the protein CASSLGEANYGYTF.

The chain links TRBV4-2 to TRBJ1-5; D is ambiguous. The V and J ends lost 0 bases and 7 bases respectively, with 13 bases between them. CDR1 LGHNA and CDR2 YNFKEQ come from the germline V gene. This CDR3 region has 15 residues. Here the CDR3 reads CASSQENYLGQPQHF. Here the CDR3 DNA reads TGTGCCAGCAGCCAAGAAAATTACCTCGGGCAGCCCCAGCATTTT.

The gene calls are TRBV6-2 or TRBV6-3 and TRBJ1-5, with unresolved D. The ends were cut back, 5 bases at V and 4 bases at J, with 15 bases in the middle. The CDR3 has 15 amino acids. Germline V gene sequence: CDR1 MNHEY, CDR2 SVGEGT. The CDR3: CASSLWGGRNQPQHF. The DNA for the CDR3 is TGTGCCAGCAGTCTTTGGGGTGGGCGAAATCAGCCCCAGCATTTT.

This clonotype was seen a few times. The chain has TRBV9 and TRBJ2-3; D is uncertain. The CDR3 extends over 15 amino acids. Trimming removed 1 base from V and 3 bases from J, with 12 bases in between. The V gene's germline CDR1 is SGDLS and CDR2 YYNGEE. CDR3 nucleotides: TGTGCCAGCAGCGTAAGGAGCGTTTTTACAGATACGCAGTATTTT. Its protein is CASSVRSVFTDTQYF.

The chain uses TRBV4-1 and TRBJ1-1; D not resolved. The V and J ends lost 3 bases and 7 bases respectively, with 9 bases between them. In germline, CDR1 is MGHRA, CDR2 YSYEKL. This CDR3 has 12 amino acids. The CDR3 spells CASSQPGSEAFF. The DNA of the CDR3 is TGCGCCAGCAGCCAGCCGGGGAGTGAAGCTTTCTTT.

This clonotype was picked up many times. The V gene is TRBV25-1, the J gene TRBJ1-1; no firm D call. The CDR3 runs 15 residues. Looked up from germline, CDR1 is MGHDK and CDR2 is SYGVNS. V lost 3 bases to trimming and J lost 1 base, with 12 bases between them. In nucleotides, the CDR3 is TGTGCCAGCAGTGAGTCTAAGGACGCGAACACTGAAGCTTTCTTT. Translating it yields CASSESKDANTEAFF.

Only a few counts were recorded for this clonotype. For the CDR3, the DNA is TGTGCCAGCAGCTTATGGTCGGCCGGGGAGCTGTTTTTT. It yields the protein CASSLWSAGELFF. V is TRBV7-9 and J is TRBJ2-2, with D unclear. Looked up from germline, CDR1 is SEHNR and CDR2 is FQNEAQ (reference sequence). Trimming pared 2 bases from V and 6 bases from J, leaving 7 bases between. The CDR3 consists of 13 residues.